This TCR beta chain was documented in a study of PD-1 blockade in classical Hodgkin lymphoma. Comments on this clone: The antigen is undetermined.

TCRdb's table, derived via immunoSEQ multiplex PCR, lists solely in-frame clones and lacks some. The table shows tens of thousands of clones, with 89% occurring only once. General study findings and limits: Baseline TCR diversity was reportedly lower in newly diagnosed patients than in healthy donors. It was reported as lower still in relapsed/refractory patients.

Time point in this sample: newly diagnosed, previously untreated cHL patient sample. Negative magnetic selection isolated CD4+ T cells from thawed PBMCs. Untreated, newly diagnosed classical Hodgkin lymphoma PBMCs served for comparison. V dropped 3 bases and J dropped 8; count of bases not matched to a gene: 8. CDR3 length: 16 amino acids. CDR1 SNHLY and CDR2 FYNNEI come from the germline V gene. The sequence was collected from a human donor with classical Hodgkin lymphoma. The material sequenced was CD4+ T cells from blood. V usage is TRBV2 and J usage is TRBJ1-6; TRBD1 matches 9 bases. CDR3 bases: TGTGCCAGCAGTGACATACAGGGGGCGTCGTATTCACCCCTCCACTTT. Translating gives CASSDIQGASYSPLHF.